The clone carrying this TCR beta chain was counted ten times or more. Its antigen is unknown. This entry belongs to a study of shared clonotypes between healthy human individuals. Study-wide findings and caveats: Naive CD4 clonotype sharing across a few donors was approximately 5%. Incomplete sequencing of sorted subsets was indicated by rarefaction despite large depth.

The CDR3 is 15 residues long. Trimming removed 4 bases at V and 0 bases at J, with 11 bases between. Looked up from germline, CDR1 is SGHRS and CDR2 is YFSETQ. Everyone who donated was a Caucasian adult who lived in Nashville, Tennessee. In the original analysis: Junction-only sequences without quality scores were provided by ImmunoSEQ, so filtering was different. Profiled with immunoSEQ multiplex PCR; TCRdb holds only in-frame clones, not every one. V, J and clone size reflect that table, while D and trimming were determined from the DNA. The profile shows about 640,000 clones, approximately 75% of them singletons.

The receptor was derived from a woman younger than 45 in good health. Sequenced sample: memory CD4+ T cells sorted from blood. Subset denoted: CD45RA-negative fraction. The genes are TRBV5-1 and TRBJ2-1; no definite D call. For the CDR3, the DNA is TGCGCCAGCAGCCTGGACGCCAACTCCTACAATGAGCAGTTCTTC. This translates into CASSLDANSYNEQFF.